These T cell receptor beta chains were read from a single sample in a study of T cell responses to AZD1222 COVID-19 vaccine. Produced via immunoSEQ multiplex PCR; TCRdb's table is partial and in-frame only. The sample has over 110,000 clones; 93% are singletons. The sample was peripheral blood, taken after recovery from COVID-19. All receptors come from an adult who had recovered from COVID-19. Each CDR3 is given with its conserved first and last residue. Each record gives: CDR3 DNA, CDR3 protein, V gene, clone size, J gene, D gene. D genes are given only for firm matches. Part of the rows lack a size; the others show once, few, many or a class for expanded clones.

TGCGCCAGCAGCGAGCCCAATCCCATCGTCAATGAGCAGTTCTTC CASSEPNPIVNEQFF TRBV4-1 once TRBJ2-1 NA
TGTGCCAGCAGCACTACAATCACTGGCTTAAGGGACACTGAAGCTTTCTTT CASSTTITGLRDTEAFF TRBV5-5 NA TRBJ1-1 NA
TGTGCCATCAGTGAGTCTGTGTACGAGCAGTACTTC CAISESVYEQYF TRBV10-3 NA TRBJ2-7 NA
TGTGCCAGCAGTCCTCACATGAACCTCAACACCGGGGAGCTGTTTTTT CASSPHMNLNTGELFF TRBV28 NA TRBJ2-2 NA
TGTGCCAGCAGCCCATTTAGGCAGGAGGACACTGAAGCTTTCTTT CASSPFRQEDTEAFF TRBV7-9 NA TRBJ1-1 NA
TGTGCCAGCACCCGACAACCGGCCTACAATGAGCAGTTCTTC CASTRQPAYNEQFF TRBV6-6 NA TRBJ2-1 NA
TGTGTTTGCACGGGGAACACCGGGGAGCTGTTTTTT CVCTGNTGELFF TRBV6-1 NA TRBJ2-2 NA
TGTGCCAGCAGCGTAGATCCGCGGGAGGGGATGGTGGGGAGAAATACGCAGTATTTT CASSVDPREGMVGRNTQYF TRBV9 once TRBJ2-3 TRBD2
TGTGCCAGCAGGAAGTTCATGGAGGGCACTGAAGCTTTCTTT CASRKFMEGTEAFF TRBV6-4 NA TRBJ1-1 NA
TGTGCCATCAGTGAGTTCGAGGAAAAATCACCCCTCCACTTT CAISEFEEKSPLHF TRBV10-3 NA TRBJ1-6 NA
TGTGCCAGCAGAGGTGGGGGGCCGAACACTGAAGCTTTCTTT CASRGGGPNTEAFF TRBV28 NA TRBJ1-1 NA
TGTGCCAGCAGTGAAACGACAGGGGGGCCAGATACGCAGTATTTT CASSETTGGPDTQYF TRBV6-1 NA TRBJ2-3 TRBD1
TGTGCCACCAGCAGACGCCCGGGACTAGCGGGAGGGGTCGGGGAGCTGTTTTTT CATSRRPGLAGGVGELFF TRBV15 NA TRBJ2-2 TRBD2
TGTGCCAGCAGCTTACTCGGGGCTAGGGACTACGAGCAGTACTTC CASSLLGARDYEQYF TRBV5-6 NA TRBJ2-7 NA
TGCAGTGCTTTTGGGCGCGGAGGCTACACCTTC CSAFGRGGYTF TRBV20-1 NA TRBJ1-2 NA
TGTGCCAGCAGCCAAGGGGGGGCAGCTCAAGAGACCCAGTACTTC CASSQGGAAQETQYF TRBV3-1/TRBV3-2 NA TRBJ2-5 NA
TGTGCCAGCAGTTCACTCGACACTAACTATGGCTACACCTTC CASSSLDTNYGYTF TRBV27 NA TRBJ1-2 NA
TGTGCCAGCAGCCCCCCCGGGACTAAACAACTAGCCAAAAACATTCAGTACTTC CASSPPGTKQLAKNIQYF TRBV28 NA TRBJ2-4 TRBD2
TGTGCCAGCAGTTCGTTTAGCGGGGGTTCCTACGAGCAGTACTTC CASSSFSGGSYEQYF TRBV28 NA TRBJ2-7 TRBD2
TGTGCCAGCAGTGTAGGGACAGGGGAGGGCTACGAGCAGTACTTC CASSVGTGEGYEQYF TRBV2 NA TRBJ2-7 TRBD1
TGTGCCAGTAGTATCGGGAGGGCAGGGGGCTTGAGCAATCAGCCCCAGCATTTT CASSIGRAGGLSNQPQHF TRBV19 NA TRBJ1-5 TRBD1
TGTGCCAGCAGCTGGGGACCGAATAATGAAAAACTGTTTTTT CASSWGPNNEKLFF TRBV7-9 NA TRBJ1-4 NA
TGTGCCTCCGGCACAGGCCGTGATCATGAGCAGTTCTTC CASGTGRDHEQFF TRBV5-6 NA TRBJ2-1 NA
TGCAGCGTTGGTCGGACTGGATTCTACAATGAGCAGTTCTTC CSVGRTGFYNEQFF TRBV29-1 NA TRBJ2-1 NA
TGTGCCAGCAGTAGGACACCCAACTATGGCTACACCTTC CASSRTPNYGYTF TRBV6-5 NA TRBJ1-2 NA
TGTGCCAGTAGTTATTTGACGACAGGGGGAAGCGACACTGAAGCTTTCTTT CASSYLTTGGSDTEAFF TRBV19 few TRBJ1-1 TRBD1
TGTGCCAGCAGAGCTACTACAGTTCTCCCAAACACCATATATTTT CASRATTVLPNTIYF TRBV6-5 NA TRBJ1-3 NA
TGTGCCAGCAGCCAAGCAGTCAGGGGGGCGTACGAGCAGTACTTC CASSQAVRGAYEQYF TRBV3-1/TRBV3-2 NA TRBJ2-7 NA
TGTGCCAGCAGCTTCCGGGGAATTGGAAACACCATATATTTT CASSFRGIGNTIYF TRBV5-6 NA TRBJ1-3 NA
TGTGCCATCAGTGAGGGGACAGGGCATAATGAAAAACTGTTTTTT CAISEGTGHNEKLFF TRBV10-3 NA TRBJ1-4 TRBD1
TGTGCCAGCAGCATCGGGACAGGGGGGAACACTGAAGCTTTCTTT CASSIGTGGNTEAFF TRBV28 once TRBJ1-1 TRBD1
TGCAGCGTTGAAATGGCCGGGGTGAACACTGAAGCTTTCTTT CSVEMAGVNTEAFF TRBV29-1 NA TRBJ1-1 NA
TGTGCCAGCAGTTTAGGCCTCTTAGTCTACGAGCAGTACTTC CASSLGLLVYEQYF TRBV6-5 NA TRBJ2-7 NA